A selection of T cell receptor beta chains follows, all from one sample in a study of shared clonotypes between healthy human individuals. The repertoire was sequenced with immunoSEQ multiplex PCR; TCRdb's copy has only in-frame clones and lacks some. The table records 1 million to 1.3 million clones, 70% to 80% of them present only once. Sequencing used memory CD4+ T cells from PBMCs. The receptors were sampled from a man aged 18 to 30 in good health. Some clones in this sample may be carry-over from other donors' samples. Each CDR3 is given with its conserved first and last residue. A D gene is named only where the DNA matches it firmly. Clone size is stated in some rows and not others, as once, few, many or a class when expanded.

v_gene	abundance	j_gene	d_gene	len	CDR3aa	CDR3nt
TRBV9	NA	TRBJ1-3	TRBD1	16	CASSPGTVLGGNTIYF	TGTGCCAGCAGTCCCGGGACAGTTTTGGGTGGAAACACCATATATTTT
TRBV7-3	NA	TRBJ2-7	NA	13	CASSLGTGLEQYF	TGTGCCAGCAGCTTAGGCACAGGGTTGGAGCAGTACTTC
TRBV7-8	once	TRBJ2-1	TRBD2	15	CASSLGASGSNEQFF	TGTGCCAGCAGCTTAGGGGCTAGCGGGAGCAATGAGCAGTTCTTC
TRBV27	once	TRBJ2-1	TRBD2	16	CASSSRLAGRDNEQFF	TGTGCCAGCAGTTCCCGACTAGCGGGAAGGGACAATGAGCAGTTCTTC
TRBV5-1	NA	TRBJ2-1	TRBD2	14	CASSLGLATNEQFF	TGCGCCAGCAGCCTGGGACTAGCTACGAATGAGCAGTTCTTC
TRBV6-4	NA	TRBJ1-1	TRBD1	13	CASRGQGATEAFF	TGTGCCAGCAGGGGACAGGGGGCCACTGAAGCTTTCTTT
TRBV19	once	TRBJ1-1	NA	15	CASTLGRGAGTEAFF	TGTGCCAGTACCCTAGGGAGGGGCGCGGGCACTGAAGCTTTCTTT
TRBV18	NA	TRBJ2-2	NA	14	CASSPPQKTGELFF	TGTGCCAGCTCACCACCGCAGAAGACCGGGGAGCTGTTTTTT
TRBV30	few	TRBJ1-1	NA	13	CAWSGWRSTEAFF	TGTGCCTGGAGTGGATGGCGGTCCACTGAAGCTTTCTTT
TRBV4-2	NA	TRBJ2-1	NA	14	CASSHGPAYNEQFF	TGTGCCAGCAGCCACGGGCCCGCCTACAATGAGCAGTTCTTC
TRBV5-1	few	TRBJ2-7	NA	15	CASSSTGREIYEQYF	TGCGCCAGCAGTTCGACGGGACGCGAGATCTACGAGCAGTACTTC
TRBV28	many	TRBJ2-2	NA	13	CASIRPGLGELFF	TGTGCCAGCATTCGCCCCGGTCTCGGGGAGCTGTTTTTT
TRBV10-3	NA	TRBJ2-1	NA	15	CAISESGPTSNEQFF	TGTGCCATCAGTGAGTCGGGGCCTACCAGCAATGAGCAGTTCTTC
TRBV28	few	TRBJ1-4	NA	15	CASSSSQGKGEKLFF	TGTGCCAGCAGTTCCAGCCAGGGGAAGGGAGAAAAACTGTTTTTT
TRBV10-3	few	TRBJ1-2	NA	16	CAISESGGRINYGYTF	TGTGCCATCAGTGAGTCAGGTGGGCGGATTAACTATGGCTACACCTTC
TRBV5-1	few	TRBJ2-3	NA	14	CASSLVSGPDTQYF	TGCGCCAGCAGCTTGGTGTCGGGGCCAGATACGCAGTATTTT
TRBV30	NA	TRBJ2-1	TRBD2	14	CAWNRGGSNNEQFF	TGTGCCTGGAATCGGGGGGGCAGTAACAATGAGCAGTTCTTC
TRBV30	few	TRBJ1-2	NA	12	CAWKPGRYGYTF	TGTGCCTGGAAACCAGGGAGGTATGGCTACACCTTC
TRBV18	NA	TRBJ1-4	NA	13	CASSPGGNEKLFF	TGTGCCAGCTCACCAGGCGGGAATGAAAAACTGTTTTTT
TRBV5-6	NA	TRBJ2-7	TRBD2	19	CASLPTENHSGRAAYEQYF	TGTGCCAGCTTACCAACGGAAAATCATAGCGGGAGGGCCGCTTACGAGCAGTACTTC
TRBV5-4	NA	TRBJ2-7	TRBD2	18	CASSAGLAGSLQSYEQYF	TGTGCCAGCAGCGCGGGACTAGCGGGATCTCTTCAATCCTACGAGCAGTACTTC
TRBV7-6	NA	TRBJ1-5	NA	16	CASSLGGSNSNQPQHF	TGTGCCAGCAGCTTAGGAGGGTCCAATAGCAATCAGCCCCAGCATTTT
TRBV12-5	NA	TRBJ2-5	NA	14	CASGPGPGRETQYF	TGTGCTAGTGGACCGGGCCCGGGGAGGGAGACCCAGTACTTC
TRBV4-1	NA	TRBJ2-6	NA	17	CASSPLRSGTGANVLTF	TGCGCCAGCAGCCCCCTTCGCTCAGGGACCGGGGCCAACGTCCTGACTTTC
TRBV11-2	NA	TRBJ2-6	NA	18	CASSSGQGMTSGANVLTF	TGTGCCAGCAGTTCCGGGCAGGGCATGACCTCTGGGGCCAACGTCCTGACTTTC
TRBV30	NA	TRBJ2-1	NA	13	CAWTIKAGPAQFF	TGTGCCTGGACTATAAAGGCGGGGCCCGCCCAGTTCTTC
TRBV5-1	NA	TRBJ2-7	TRBD2	17	CASTLSMSGNPPYEQYF	TGCGCCAGCACCCTTTCGATGAGCGGGAACCCCCCCTACGAGCAGTACTTC
TRBV18	NA	TRBJ2-3	NA	15	CASSRTATSTDTQYF	TGTGCCAGCTCACGGACAGCTACTAGCACAGATACGCAGTATTTT
TRBV5-6	NA	TRBJ1-5	NA	15	CASSLGQISNQPQHF	TGTGCCAGCAGCTTGGGGCAGATTAGCAATCAGCCCCAGCATTTT
TRBV29-1	NA	TRBJ1-1	NA	12	CSAGQKNTEAFF	TGCAGCGCCGGACAGAAGAACACTGAAGCTTTCTTT
TRBV11-1	NA	TRBJ2-4	TRBD2	16	CASSLSGRGGKNIQYF	TGTGCCAGCAGCTTATCTGGGAGGGGTGGCAAAAACATTCAGTACTTC
TRBV11-2	NA	TRBJ2-7	NA	14	CASSPPRREAEQYF	TGTGCCAGCAGCCCCCCGCGGAGGGAGGCCGAGCAGTACTTC
TRBV4-3	NA	TRBJ2-7	TRBD1	16	CASSQDPQGAFYEQYF	TGCGCCAGCAGCCAAGATCCGCAGGGGGCGTTCTACGAGCAGTACTTC
TRBV5-1	NA	TRBJ1-1	TRBD1	14	CASSSQGVNTEAFF	TGCGCCAGCAGCTCACAGGGGGTGAACACTGAAGCTTTCTTT
TRBV9	NA	TRBJ2-2	NA	15	CASSGTPGGTGELFF	TGTGCCAGCAGCGGGACGCCTGGCGGGACCGGGGAGCTGTTTTTT
TRBV7-2	NA	TRBJ1-5	TRBD1	18	CASSVPSGQGVSNQPQHF	TGTGCCAGCAGCGTCCCCTCGGGACAGGGCGTTAGCAATCAGCCCCAGCATTTT
TRBV6-5	NA	TRBJ1-4	NA	12	CASRDNLAKLFF	TGTGCCAGCAGGGACAACCTAGCAAAACTGTTTTTT
TRBV2	many	TRBJ2-7	TRBD1	14	CASRLDRGRDEQYF	TGTGCCAGCAGATTGGACAGGGGGCGCGACGAGCAGTACTTC
TRBV7-9	NA	TRBJ1-1	NA	12	CASSLSNREAFF	TGTGCCAGCAGCTTAAGTAATAGGGAAGCTTTCTTT
TRBV19	NA	TRBJ2-3	TRBD2	14	CASSVRETGDTQYF	TGTGCCAGTAGTGTGCGGGAGACCGGAGATACGCAGTATTTT
TRBV14	NA	TRBJ1-1	NA	15	CASSQVIGSNTEAFF	TGTGCCAGCAGCCAAGTAATAGGGTCGAACACTGAAGCTTTCTTT
TRBV5-1	NA	TRBJ2-7	TRBD1	14	CASSTTGTGVEQYF	TGCGCCAGCAGCACTACCGGGACAGGGGTCGAGCAGTACTTC
TRBV7-9	NA	TRBJ1-3	NA	14	CASSQGQTLNTIYF	TGTGCCAGCAGCCAGGGACAAACGCTGAACACCATATATTTT
TRBV11-1	many	TRBJ2-1	TRBD2	13	CASSLGGGTEQFF	TGTGCCAGCAGCTTAGGGGGGGGGACCGAGCAGTTCTTC
TRBV6-4	NA	TRBJ2-7	NA	15	CASRRQAIPTYEQYF	TGTGCCAGCAGACGACAGGCTATACCCACCTACGAGCAGTACTTC
TRBV5-1	many	TRBJ2-5	NA	15	CASSPPRTDQETQYF	TGCGCCAGCAGCCCCCCTAGGACTGACCAAGAGACCCAGTACTTC
TRBV10-3	NA	TRBJ2-5	NA	12	CAISESRETQYF	TGTGCCATCAGTGAATCCCGGGAGACCCAGTACTTC
TRBV7-2	NA	TRBJ2-7	TRBD1	15	CASSSPDRASYEQYF	TGTGCCAGCAGCTCCCCGGACAGGGCATCGTACGAGCAGTACTTC
TRBV25-1	NA	TRBJ1-6	NA	13	CASSLTVNSPLHF	TGTGCCAGCAGCTTGACAGTCAATTCACCCCTCCACTTT
TRBV5-1	NA	TRBJ1-5	NA	15	CASSLESTGGAPQHF	TGCGCCAGCAGCTTGGAATCAACCGGAGGGGCGCCCCAGCATTTT
TRBV9	NA	TRBJ2-1	TRBD2	14	CASSEGLAELGQFF	TGTGCCAGCAGCGAGGGACTAGCGGAGCTGGGGCAGTTCTTC